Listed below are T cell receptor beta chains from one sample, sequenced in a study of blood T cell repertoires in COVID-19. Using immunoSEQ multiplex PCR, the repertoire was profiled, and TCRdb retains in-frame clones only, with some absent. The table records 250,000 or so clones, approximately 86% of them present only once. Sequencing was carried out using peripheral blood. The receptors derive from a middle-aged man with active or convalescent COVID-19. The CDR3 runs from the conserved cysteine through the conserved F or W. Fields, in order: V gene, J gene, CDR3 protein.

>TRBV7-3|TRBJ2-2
CASSPPRTDTGELFF
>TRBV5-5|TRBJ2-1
CASSFAGLVGNEQFF
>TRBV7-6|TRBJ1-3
CASSQEGGNTIYF
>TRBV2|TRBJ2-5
CASLQRHEETQYF
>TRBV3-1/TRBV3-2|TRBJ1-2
CASSFRGTLGYTF
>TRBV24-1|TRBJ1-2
CATQEGASGYTF
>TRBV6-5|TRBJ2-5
CASSYSGETQYF
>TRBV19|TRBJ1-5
CASSSAATGYSNQPQHF
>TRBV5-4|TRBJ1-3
CASSLLSGNTIYF
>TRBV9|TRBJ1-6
CASSAGGGGRSPLHF
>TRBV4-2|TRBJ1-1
CASSARDRNTEAFF
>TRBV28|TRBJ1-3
CASSSRDRVIWTQNTIYF
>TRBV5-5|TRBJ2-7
CASSPAGGQGLEQYF
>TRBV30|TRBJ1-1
CAWNPGAAGTEAFF
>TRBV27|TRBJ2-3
CASSSADTDTQYF
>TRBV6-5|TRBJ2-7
CASSYSYGRDYEQYF
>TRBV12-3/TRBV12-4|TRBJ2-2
CASTRQNTGELFF
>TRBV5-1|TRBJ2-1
CASSLAEVEQFF
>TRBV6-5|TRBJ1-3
CASGPLEGGNTIYF
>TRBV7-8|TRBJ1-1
CASSLQGARTEAFF
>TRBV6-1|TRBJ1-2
CASSETGDGNGYTF
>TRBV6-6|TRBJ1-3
CASRHGTGFGNTIYF
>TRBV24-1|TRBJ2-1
CATVGPTGDNEQFF
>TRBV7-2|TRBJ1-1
CASSPAESTGGTEAFF
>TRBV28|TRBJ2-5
CASSPATLGRQETQYF
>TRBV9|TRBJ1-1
CASSGGGRGNTEAFF
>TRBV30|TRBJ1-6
CAWMTGQNSPLHF
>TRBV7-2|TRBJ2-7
CASSVDGGLGEQYF
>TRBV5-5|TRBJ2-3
CASALWTGPDTQYF
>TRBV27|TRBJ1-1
CASSLTGDTEAFF
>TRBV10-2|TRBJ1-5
CASSDSRRSQPQHF
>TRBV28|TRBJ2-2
CASFAGVNTGELFF
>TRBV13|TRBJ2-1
CASSSFGYNEQFF
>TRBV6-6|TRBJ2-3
CASSRLVTDTQYF
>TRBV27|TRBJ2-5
CASSFRTNVYF
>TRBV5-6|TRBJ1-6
CASSFTGGYNSPLHF
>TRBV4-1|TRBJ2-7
CASSQDQADYEQYF
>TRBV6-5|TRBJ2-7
CASSFQREDEQYF
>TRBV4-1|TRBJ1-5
CASSQGDRLLEPQHF
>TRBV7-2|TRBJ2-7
CASSLGADYEQYF
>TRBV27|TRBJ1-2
CASSLSAGTGNGYTF
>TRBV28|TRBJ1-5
CASSLGGWEPQHF
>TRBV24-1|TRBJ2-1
CATSEPQFLLQFF
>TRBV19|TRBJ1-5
CAASGVQGSGVNQPQHF
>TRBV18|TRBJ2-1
CASTRGNEQFF
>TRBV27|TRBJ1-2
CASSRSTDRFYGYTF
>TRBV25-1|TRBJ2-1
CASSGAGGSSYNEQFF
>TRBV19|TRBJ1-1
CASSPTGLLNTEAFF
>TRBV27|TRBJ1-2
CASSYSTGINYGYTF
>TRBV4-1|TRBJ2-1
CASSQGHAGAGNEQFF
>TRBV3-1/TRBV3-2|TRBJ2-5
CASSQEVGLWGQSQETQYF
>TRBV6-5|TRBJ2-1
CASSSTSGEFDEQFF
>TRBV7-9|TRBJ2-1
CASSLPGQGGNEQFF
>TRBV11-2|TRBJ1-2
CASSLVAGTSYGYTF
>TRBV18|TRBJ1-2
CASSRPGQGTSNYGYTF
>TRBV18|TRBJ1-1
CASSAGTGNTEAFF
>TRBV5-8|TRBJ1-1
CASSLVQGRAFF
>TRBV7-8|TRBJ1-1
CASSLTGTGRTEAFF
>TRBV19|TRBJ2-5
CASSIALQETQYF
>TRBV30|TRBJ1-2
CAWTIGGGVDGYTF